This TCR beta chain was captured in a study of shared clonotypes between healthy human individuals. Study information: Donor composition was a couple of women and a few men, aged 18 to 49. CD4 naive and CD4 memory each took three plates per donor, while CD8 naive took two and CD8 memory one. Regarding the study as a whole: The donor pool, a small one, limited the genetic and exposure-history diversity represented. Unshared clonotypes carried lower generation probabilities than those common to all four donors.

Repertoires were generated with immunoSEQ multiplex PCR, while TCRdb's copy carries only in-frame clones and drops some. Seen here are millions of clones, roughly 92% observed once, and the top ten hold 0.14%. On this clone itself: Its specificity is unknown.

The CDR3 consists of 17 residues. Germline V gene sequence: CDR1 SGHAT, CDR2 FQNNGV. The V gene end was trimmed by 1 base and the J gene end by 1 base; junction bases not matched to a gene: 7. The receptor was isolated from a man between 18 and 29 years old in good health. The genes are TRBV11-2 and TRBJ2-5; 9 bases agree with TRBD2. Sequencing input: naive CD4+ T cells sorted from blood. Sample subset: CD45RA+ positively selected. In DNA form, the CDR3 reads TGTGCCAGCAGCTTAGGAGTTCTAGCGGGGCGCCAAGAGACCCAGTACTTC. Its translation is CASSLGVLAGRQETQYF. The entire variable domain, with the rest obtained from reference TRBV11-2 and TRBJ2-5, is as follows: EAGVAQSPRYKIIEKRQSVAFWCNPISGHATLYWYQQILGQGPKLLIQFQNNGVVDDSQLPKDRFSAERLKGVDSTLKIQPAKLEDSAVYLCASSLGVLAGRQETQYFGPGTRLLVL.